The T cell receptor (beta chain) under discussion was sequenced for a study of patients and donors after allogeneic stem cell transplantation. Germline V gene lookup returns CDR1 SGHTA and CDR2 FQGNSA. The CDR3 length is 16 residues. Trimming at V came to 1 base and at J to 3 bases, leaving 8 bases not matched to a gene. TCRdb itself ran the RT-PCR reads through MiXCR, one entry per CDR3 protein. Of roughly 200,000 distinct CDR3 sequences in the sample, around 40% were seen once. This sequence was found in a human donor who was either an allogeneic HSCT recipient or a stem cell or donor lymphocyte infusion donor (not recorded which). It is not recorded whose cells these are; they may come from a transplant donor. The V and J genes are TRBV7-2 and TRBJ1-1; 7 nucleotides align to TRBD1. Sequenced input: blood, either unsorted or a sorted T cell fraction (not recorded which). CDR3 in DNA: TGTGCCAGCAGCTTAGATCTGGACAGGCGGGACACTGAAGCTTTCTTT. This encodes CASSLDLDRRDTEAFF.